The present T cell receptor (beta chain) was sequenced within a study of blood T cell repertoires in COVID-19. The CDR3 spans 17 residues. After removal of 4 bases from V and 8 bases from J, the junction contained 15 bases not matched to a gene. Per the germline V gene, CDR1 is ENHRY and CDR2 is SYGVKD. Repertoires were generated with immunoSEQ multiplex PCR, while TCRdb's copy carries only in-frame clones and drops some. The table has under 350,000 clones, around 88% seen once. The chain recombines TRBV10-3 with TRBJ1-4; 8 bases match TRBD1. Input material: peripheral blood. This clonotype originated in a man aged 35-49 years with acute or convalescent COVID-19. The CDR3 DNA sequence: TGTGCCATCAGTGCCTATTCAGGGGGCGGGGGAGAAGAAAAACTGTTTTTT. This sequence encodes CAISAYSGGGGEEKLFF.